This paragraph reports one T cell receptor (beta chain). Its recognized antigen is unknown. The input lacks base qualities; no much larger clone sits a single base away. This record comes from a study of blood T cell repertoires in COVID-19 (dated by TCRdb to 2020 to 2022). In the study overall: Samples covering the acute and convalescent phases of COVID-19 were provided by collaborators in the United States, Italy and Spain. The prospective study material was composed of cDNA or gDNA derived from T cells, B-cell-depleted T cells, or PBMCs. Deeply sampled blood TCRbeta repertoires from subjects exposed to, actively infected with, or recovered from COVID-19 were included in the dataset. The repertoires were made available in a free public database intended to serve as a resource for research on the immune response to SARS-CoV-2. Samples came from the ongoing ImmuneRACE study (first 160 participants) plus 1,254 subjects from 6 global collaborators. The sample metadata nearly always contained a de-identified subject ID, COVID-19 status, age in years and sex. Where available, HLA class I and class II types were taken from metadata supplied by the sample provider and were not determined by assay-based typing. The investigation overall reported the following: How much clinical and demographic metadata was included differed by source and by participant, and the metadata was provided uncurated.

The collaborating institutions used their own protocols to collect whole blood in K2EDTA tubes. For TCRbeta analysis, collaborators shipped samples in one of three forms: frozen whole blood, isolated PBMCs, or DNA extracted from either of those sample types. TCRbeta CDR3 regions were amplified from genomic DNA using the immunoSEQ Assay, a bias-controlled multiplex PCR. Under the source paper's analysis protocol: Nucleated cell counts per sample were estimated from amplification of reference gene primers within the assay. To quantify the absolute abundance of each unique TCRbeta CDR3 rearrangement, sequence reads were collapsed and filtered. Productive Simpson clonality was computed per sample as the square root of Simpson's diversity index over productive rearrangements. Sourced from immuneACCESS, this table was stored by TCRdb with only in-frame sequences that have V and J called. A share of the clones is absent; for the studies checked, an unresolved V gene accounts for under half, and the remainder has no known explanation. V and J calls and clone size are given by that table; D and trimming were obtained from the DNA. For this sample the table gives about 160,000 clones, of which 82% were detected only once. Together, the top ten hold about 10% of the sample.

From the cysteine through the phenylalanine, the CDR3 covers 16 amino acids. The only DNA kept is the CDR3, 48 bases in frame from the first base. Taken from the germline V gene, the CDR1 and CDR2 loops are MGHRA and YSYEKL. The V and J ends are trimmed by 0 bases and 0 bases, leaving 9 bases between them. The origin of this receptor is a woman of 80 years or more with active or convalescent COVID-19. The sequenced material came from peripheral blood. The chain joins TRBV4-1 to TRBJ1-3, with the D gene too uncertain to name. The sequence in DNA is TGCGCCAGCAGCCAAGATCAGGTCACCTCTGGAAACACCATATATTTT. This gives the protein CASSQDQVTSGNTIYF.